This T cell receptor beta chain was captured by sequencing in a study of blood T cell repertoires in COVID-19. Study details: PBMCs, B-cell-depleted T cells, or T cells provided the cDNA or gDNA that made up the material.

The germline CDR1 and CDR2 sequences are LGHNA and YSLEER. V was clipped by 4 bases and J by 9 bases; unmatched bases: 12. The CDR3 is 16 amino acids. Original methodology: Researchers report that nucleated cell counts were estimated from reference gene primer amplification. TCRdb keeps only in-frame clones here, not all; method: immunoSEQ multiplex PCR. V, J and clone size reflect that table, while D and trimming were determined from the DNA. The data contain some 69,000 clones, around four fifths of them singletons. Sequenced sample: peripheral blood. The chain is built from TRBV4-3 and TRBJ2-1; 10 nucleotides agree with TRBD1. The clonotype comes from a man of 80 years or more with active or convalescent COVID-19. The CDR3 spells CASSRVTGGSLFEQFF. CDR3 in DNA: TGCGCCAGCAGCCGAGTGACAGGGGGCAGTCTCTTTGAGCAGTTCTTC.